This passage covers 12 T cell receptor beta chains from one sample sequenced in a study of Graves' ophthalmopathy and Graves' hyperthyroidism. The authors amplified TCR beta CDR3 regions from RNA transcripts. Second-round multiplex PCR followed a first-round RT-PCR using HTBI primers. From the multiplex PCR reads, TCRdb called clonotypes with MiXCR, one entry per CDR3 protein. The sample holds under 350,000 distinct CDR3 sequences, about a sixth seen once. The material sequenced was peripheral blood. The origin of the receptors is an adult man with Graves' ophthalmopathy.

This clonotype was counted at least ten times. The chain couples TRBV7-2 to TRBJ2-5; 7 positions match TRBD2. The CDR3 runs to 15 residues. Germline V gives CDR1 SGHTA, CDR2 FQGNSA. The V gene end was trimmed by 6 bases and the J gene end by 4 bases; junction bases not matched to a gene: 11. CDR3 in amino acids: CASSSRLTGGETQYF. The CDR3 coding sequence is TGTGCCAGCAGTAGTCGGCTAACGGGAGGAGAGACCCAGTACTTC.

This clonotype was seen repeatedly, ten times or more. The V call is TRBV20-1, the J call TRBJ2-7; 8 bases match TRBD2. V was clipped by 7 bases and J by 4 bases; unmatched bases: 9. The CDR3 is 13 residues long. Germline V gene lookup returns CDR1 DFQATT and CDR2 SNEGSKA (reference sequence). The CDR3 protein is CSGLLAEGYEQYF. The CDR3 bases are TGCAGTGGGCTACTAGCGGAAGGGTACGAGCAGTACTTC.

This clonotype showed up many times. CDR3: CASKREGQETQYF. In DNA, the CDR3 is TGTGCCAGCAAGAGGGAGGGACAAGAGACCCAGTACTTC. This chain links TRBV27 with TRBJ2-5; 7 positions match TRBD2. Germline values: CDR1 MNHEY, CDR2 SMNVEV (reference sequence). Trimming removed 7 bases from V and 2 bases from J; junction bases left unmatched: 4. CDR3 size: 13 residues.

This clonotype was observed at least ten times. In DNA, the CDR3 is TGCAGTGCTCCAACGAACACTGAAGCTTTCTTT. This sequence encodes CSAPTNTEAFF. The rearrangement uses TRBV20-1 and TRBJ1-1; no clear D gene. CDR3 length equals 11 residues. Germline V gene lookup returns CDR1 DFQATT and CDR2 SNEGSKA (reference sequence). The V and J ends lost 5 bases and 1 base respectively, with 5 bases between them.

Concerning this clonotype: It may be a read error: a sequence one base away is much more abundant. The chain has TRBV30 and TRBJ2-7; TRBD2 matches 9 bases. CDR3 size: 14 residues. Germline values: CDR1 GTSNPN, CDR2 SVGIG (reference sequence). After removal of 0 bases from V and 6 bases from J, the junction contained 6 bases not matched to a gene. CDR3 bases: TGTGCCTGGAGTGTTAGCGGGGGTTCGGTCGAGCAGTACTTC. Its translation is CAWSVSGGSVEQYF.

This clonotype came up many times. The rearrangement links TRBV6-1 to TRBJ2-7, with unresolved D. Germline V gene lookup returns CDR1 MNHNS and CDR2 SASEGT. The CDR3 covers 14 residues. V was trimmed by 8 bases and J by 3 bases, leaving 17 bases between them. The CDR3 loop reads CASLRAGWVYEQYF. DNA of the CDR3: TGTGCCAGCCTTCGGGCAGGTTGGGTCTACGAGCAGTACTTC.

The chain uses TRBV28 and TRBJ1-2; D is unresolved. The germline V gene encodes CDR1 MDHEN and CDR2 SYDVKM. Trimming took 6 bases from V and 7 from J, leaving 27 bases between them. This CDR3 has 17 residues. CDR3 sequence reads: CASSPIPTSGRFRGYTF. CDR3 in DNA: TGTGCCAGCAGCCCAATCCCTACCAGTGGGCGATTCCGTGGCTACACCTTC.

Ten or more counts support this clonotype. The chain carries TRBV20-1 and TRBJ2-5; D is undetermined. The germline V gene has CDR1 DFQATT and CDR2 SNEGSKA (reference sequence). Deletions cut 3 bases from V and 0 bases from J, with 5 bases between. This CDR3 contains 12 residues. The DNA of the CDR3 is TGCAGTGCTAGTTTGAACCAAGAGACCCAGTACTTC. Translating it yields CSASLNQETQYF.

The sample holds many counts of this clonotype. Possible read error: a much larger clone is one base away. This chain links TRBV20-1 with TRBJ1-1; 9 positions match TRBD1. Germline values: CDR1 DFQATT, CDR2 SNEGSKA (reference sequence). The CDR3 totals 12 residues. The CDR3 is CRAGQGDTEALF. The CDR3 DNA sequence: TGCAGGGCGGGACAGGGTGACACTGAAGCTCTCTTT.

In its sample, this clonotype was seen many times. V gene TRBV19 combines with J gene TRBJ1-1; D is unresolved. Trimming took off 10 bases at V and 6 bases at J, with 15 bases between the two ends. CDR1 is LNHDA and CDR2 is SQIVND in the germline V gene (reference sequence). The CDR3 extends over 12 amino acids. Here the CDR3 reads CATRFEHAEAFF. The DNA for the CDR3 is TGTGCCACCCGATTCGAGCACGCTGAAGCTTTCTTT.

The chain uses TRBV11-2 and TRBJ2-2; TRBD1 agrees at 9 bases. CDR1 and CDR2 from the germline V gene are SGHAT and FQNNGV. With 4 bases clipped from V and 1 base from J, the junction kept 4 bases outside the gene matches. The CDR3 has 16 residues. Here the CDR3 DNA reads TGTGCCAGCAGCTCGAGGGGACAGGGGAACACCGGGGAGCTGTTTTTT. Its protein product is CASSSRGQGNTGELFF.

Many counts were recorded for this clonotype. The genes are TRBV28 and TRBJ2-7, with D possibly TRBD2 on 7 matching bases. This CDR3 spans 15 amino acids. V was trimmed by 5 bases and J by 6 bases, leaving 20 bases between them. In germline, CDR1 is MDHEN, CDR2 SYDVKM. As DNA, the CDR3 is TGTGCCAGCAGTCCGTCAGGGGAGGGGTCGCTCGAGCAGTACTTC. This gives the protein CASSPSGEGSLEQYF.